These 15 T cell receptor beta chains share one sample of origin, sequenced in a study of blood T cell repertoires in COVID-19. The assay was immunoSEQ multiplex PCR, and TCRdb's table has in-frame clones only and misses some. The sample contains about 120,000 clones, roughly four fifths of which appear only once. Source material: peripheral blood. The receptors derive from a man aged 45-65 years with acute or convalescent COVID-19.

The CDR3 coding sequence is TGCGCCAGCAGCTTTCTAGCGGGAGGGCATGAGCAGTTCTTC. Translating it yields CASSFLAGGHEQFF. This chain connects TRBV5-1 to TRBJ2-1; 12 nucleotides align to TRBD2. V lost 2 bases, J lost 8 bases, and 2 bases stayed unmatched. Germline V CDR1 and CDR2: SGHRS, YFSETQ. CDR3 length: 14 residues.

The chain recombines TRBV28 with TRBJ1-6, with D maybe TRBD1 (6 bases). CDR3 length: 15 amino acids. V lost 7 bases and J lost 0, with 10 bases in between. Germline-derived CDR1 and CDR2 are MDHEN and SYDVKM. The CDR3 nucleotides read TGTGCCAGCAAGAGGGGACACTCCTATAATTCACCCCTCCACTTT. This encodes CASKRGHSYNSPLHF. The full variable domain, its missing parts supplied by reference TRBV28 and TRBJ1-6, is DVKVTQSSRYLVKRTGEKVFLECVQDMDHENMFWYRQDPGLGLRLIYFSYDVKMKEKGDIPEGYSVSREKKERFSLILESASTNQTSMYLCASKRGHSYNSPLHFGNGTRLTVT.

In the case of this clone: The junction departs from the called germline gene at one end, perhaps through a read error. The V gene is TRBV7-9, the J gene TRBJ2-6; weak D call: TRBD1 (6 bases). CDR1 SEHNR and CDR2 FQNEAQ come from the germline V gene (reference sequence). There are 18 residues in the CDR3. DNA for the CDR3: TGTGCCAGCAGCCCAGGGGTCCCGCCCGAATCTGAGGCCAACGTCCTGACTTTC. Its translation is CASSPGVPPESEANVLTF. The variable domain in full, with the rest retrieved from reference TRBV7-9 and TRBJ2-6, is DTGVSQNPRHKITKRGQNVTFRCDPISEHNRLYWYRQTLGQGPEFLTYFQNEAQLEKSRLLSDRFSAERPKGSFSTLEIQRTEQGDSAMYLCASSPGVPPESEANVLTFGAGSRLTVL.

CDR3 in DNA: TGTGCCTCGACCCCACTGACTAGCACCAATGAGCAGTTCTTC. Translated, it gives CASTPLTSTNEQFF. V usage is TRBV19 and J usage is TRBJ2-1, with 7 bases identical to TRBD2. The V segment lost 11 bases and the J segment 6 bases; nucleotides outside the gene matches: 13. This CDR3 comprises 14 residues. Germline V gene data show CDR1 as LNHDA and CDR2 as SQIVND (reference sequence).

The gene calls are TRBV7-3 and TRBJ2-1, with D possibly being TRBD1 (5 bases). V shed 1 base and J shed 2 bases, with 9 bases lying between them. The length of the CDR3 is 15 residues. The V gene's germline CDR1 is SGHTA and CDR2 FQGTGA. The chain's CDR3 is CASSLNRPPYNEQFF. DNA for the CDR3: TGTGCCAGCAGCTTAAACAGGCCCCCCTACAATGAGCAGTTCTTC.

The V gene is TRBV5-1, the J gene TRBJ1-1; 7 bases map to TRBD1. The germline CDR1 and CDR2 sequences are SGHRS and YFSETQ. After removal of 5 bases from V and 4 bases from J, the junction contained 11 bases not matched to a gene. This CDR3 contains 15 residues. CDR3 DNA: TGCGCCAGCAGGGAAGGGACAGCCCGACTCACTGAAGCTTTCTTT. It is translated as CASREGTARLTEAFF. The full variable domain, in which reference TRBV5-1 and TRBJ1-1 provide the parts outside the CDR3, is KAGVTQTPRYLIKTRGQQVTLSCSPISGHRSVSWYQQTPGQGLQFLFEYFSETQRNKGNFPGRFSGRQFSNSRSEMNVSTLELGDSALYLCASREGTARLTEAFFGQGTRLTVV.

This rearrangement joins TRBV6-5 to TRBJ1-2; 7 nucleotides align to TRBD1. Trimming at V came to 8 bases and at J to 8 bases, leaving 11 bases not matched to a gene. CDR3 length: 13 residues. The germline V gene has CDR1 MNHEY and CDR2 SVGAGI. The CDR3 loop is CASGQDLGVGYTF. As DNA, the CDR3 is TGTGCCAGCGGACAGGATCTAGGTGTGGGCTACACCTTC.

The chain couples TRBV19 to TRBJ1-4; 9 nucleotides match TRBD1. V shed 4 bases and J 3 bases; nucleotides not matched to a gene: 3. This CDR3 has 15 amino acids. Germline V lookup: CDR1 LNHDA, CDR2 SQIVND (reference sequence). CDR3 region: CASSTGQGANEKLFF. CDR3 coding DNA: TGTGCCAGTAGTACGGGACAGGGAGCTAATGAAAAACTGTTTTTT.

The V call is TRBV18, the J call TRBJ2-7; 8 nucleotides align to TRBD1. Germline V lookup: CDR1 KGHSH, CDR2 LQKENI. The CDR3 sequence is 15 residues long. The V and J ends lost 1 base and 2 bases, in that order; junction bases with no gene match: 4. DNA for the CDR3: TGTGCCAGCTCACCACTTCTCAGGGGGCCCTACGAGCAGTACTTC. Translated, it gives CASSPLLRGPYEQYF.

This rearrangement joins TRBV5-1 to TRBJ2-1; tentatively, D is TRBD1 (9 bases). Per germline, CDR1 SGHRS and CDR2 YFSETQ. Trimming shortened V by 7 bases and J by 1 base, and 21 bases separated the two germline ends. The CDR3 totals 17 residues. The CDR3 region is CASAGGQGVQSYNEQFF. The CDR3 nucleotides are TGCGCCAGCGCGGGGGGACAGGGAGTCCAATCCTACAATGAGCAGTTCTTC.

The chain couples TRBV9 to TRBJ1-6; D is perhaps TRBD1 (5 bases). Per the germline V gene, CDR1 is SGDLS and CDR2 is YYNGEE. The germline V and J ends were trimmed by 0 bases and 9 bases, with 13 bases remaining between them. CDR3 length: 15 amino acids. CDR3 residues: CASSVASDGGSPLHF. The CDR3 coding sequence is TGTGCCAGCAGCGTAGCGTCTGACGGGGGTTCACCCCTCCACTTT.

The CDR3 sequence: CASTGDRDYGYTF. CDR3 sequence (DNA): TGTGCCAGCACGGGAGACAGGGACTATGGCTACACCTTC. The chain links TRBV7-9 to TRBJ1-2; TRBD1 agrees at 7 bases. Looked up from germline, CDR1 is SEHNR and CDR2 is FQNEAQ (reference sequence). This CDR3 has 13 residues. The junction had 5 bases not matched to a gene; V was cut back by 7 bases and J by 3 bases. The variable domain in full, with the rest retrieved from reference TRBV7-9 and TRBJ1-2, is DTGVSQNPRHKITKRGQNVTFRCDPISEHNRLYWYRQTLGQGPEFLTYFQNEAQLEKSRLLSDRFSAERPKGSFSTLEIQRTEQGDSAMYLCASTGDRDYGYTFGSGTRLTVV.

V and J are TRBV5-5 and TRBJ1-1; no reliable D call. CDR1 is SGHKS and CDR2 is YYEKEE in the germline V gene (reference sequence). V gave up 4 bases and J gave up 1 base, with 8 bases separating them. CDR3 length: 13 amino acids. The CDR3 reads CASSVKPNTEAFF. The CDR3 DNA sequence: TGTGCCAGCAGCGTGAAGCCGAACACTGAAGCTTTCTTT. The whole variable domain, filled in from reference TRBV5-5 and TRBJ1-1, reads DAGVTQSPTHLIKTRGQQVTLRCSPISGHKSVSWYQQVLGQGPQFIFQYYEKEERGRGNFPDRFSARQFPNYSSELNVNALLLGDSALYLCASSVKPNTEAFFGQGTRLTVV.

This sequence joins TRBV19 and TRBJ1-1; 7 nucleotides match TRBD1. The germline CDR1 and CDR2 sequences are LNHDA and SQIVND (reference sequence). The CDR3 sequence is 14 residues long. The V and J ends lost 7 bases and 0 bases, in that order; junction bases with no gene match: 5. CDR3 sequence: CASTPDRVNTEAFF. CDR3 nucleotides: TGTGCCAGTACCCCAGACAGGGTGAACACTGAAGCTTTCTTT.

CDR3 nucleotides: TGCAGCGCTACCCATCAGGGCTACGAGCAGTACTTC. Translated: CSATHQGYEQYF. This sequence joins TRBV29-1 and TRBJ2-7; perhaps TRBD1 as D (5 bases). The CDR3 extends over 12 amino acids. The V gene's germline CDR1 is SQVTM and CDR2 ANQGSEA. Trimming left V 7 bases short and J 3 bases short, with 13 bases between.